Shown below are 5 T cell receptor beta chains from a single sample sequenced in a study of blood T cells in healthy people across ages. A second PCR, run for roughly 7 to 11 cycles, used a sample-barcoded 5' primer plus a J-beta primer mix. Using its own MiXCR run on the 5' RACE reads, TCRdb lists one record per CDR3 protein. Of roughly 900,000 distinct CDR3 sequences in the sample, around 49% were seen once. Sequenced input: blood. Receptor source: a man aged 25-45 years in good health.

The chain recombines TRBV29-1 with TRBJ2-7, with a weak D call TRBD2 (5 bases). The CDR3 sequence is 12 residues long. Germline V gives CDR1 SQVTM, CDR2 ANQGSEA. V was trimmed by 7 bases and J by 1 base, leaving 11 bases between them. In DNA, the CDR3 is TGCAGCGGCTGGACTCAGTCCTACGAGCAGTACTTC. Amino acid sequence: CSGWTQSYEQYF.

The chain is built from TRBV6-1 and TRBJ2-1; no firm D call. Germline V gene data show CDR1 as MNHNS and CDR2 as SASEGT. With 0 bases removed from V and 0 bases from J, the gap between germline ends came to 18 bases. This CDR3 is built from 19 residues. The CDR3 coding sequence is TGTGCCAGCAGTGAAGCGTACTCCTTGGCGGACCGCTCCTACAATGAGCAGTTCTTC. Protein sequence: CASSEAYSLADRSYNEQFF.

This chain links TRBV7-2 with TRBJ2-3; D possibly uses TRBD1 or TRBD2 (5 bases each). The V end lost 5 bases, the J end lost 5 bases, and 20 bases lay between the germline ends. The CDR3 sequence is 16 residues long. The germline CDR1 and CDR2 sequences are SGHTA and FQGNSA. The CDR3 sequence is CASSPSGTYAGDTQYF. CDR3 in DNA: TGTGCCAGCAGCCCGTCAGGGACCTACGCAGGAGATACGCAGTATTTT.

The V call is TRBV7-6, the J call TRBJ2-3, with 8 positions matching TRBD1. The germline V gene has CDR1 SGHVS and CDR2 FNYEAQ. The CDR3 contains 15 residues. V gave up 3 bases and J gave up 3 bases; unmatched junction bases: 5. CDR3 sequence: CASSLTGDLTDTQYF. As DNA, the CDR3 is TGTGCCAGCAGCTTGACAGGGGATCTAACAGATACGCAGTATTTT. Drawing the rest from reference TRBV7-6 and TRBJ2-3, the complete variable domain is GAGVSQSPRYKVTKRGQDVALRCDPISGHVSLYWYRQALGQGPEFLTYFNYEAQQDKSGLPNDRFSAERPEGSISTLTIQRTEQRDSAMYRCASSLTGDLTDTQYFGPGTRLTVL.

The chain is built from TRBV12-3 or TRBV12-4 and TRBJ1-5; D may be TRBD1 (5 bases). V shed 5 bases and J shed 0 bases, with 14 bases lying between them. This CDR3 is 16 amino acids long. The CDR3 loop is CASSNEGRFSNQPQHF. CDR3 DNA sequence: TGTGCCAGCAGTAATGAGGGACGTTTTAGCAATCAGCCCCAGCATTTT.